The following is a T cell receptor beta chain sequence with its context. Its specific antigen is unknown. No much larger clonotype is one base removed from it; base qualities were not supplied. The CDR3 starts with the cysteine, ends with the phenylalanine, and has 14 residues. The sequence is cut down to CDR3 DNA, 42 bases in frame from base 1. V is reduced by 0 bases and J by 5 bases, leaving a spacing of 11 bases between them. The germline V gene supplies CDR1 SGHRS and CDR2 YFSETQ. The treatment or condition label here, explained by the study, means: approximately 9-day PBMC culture with coronavirus spike peptide pools or control peptides (ViraFEST assay). The ViraFEST assay was used in the study, in which antigen-specific T cells were expanded with peptide pools and expanded clonotypes were subsequently identified by TCR sequencing. The positive SARS-CoV-2 PCR tests of the convalescent patients were dated from March to December 2020, before the Alpha, Beta and Delta variants emerged in the United States. About 1.8 million PBMCs per well were cultured in IMDM with roughly 5% human AB serum and 8 to 10 IU/ml IL-2, plus 10 ug/ml peptide pools. Half of the culture medium was replaced with fresh IL-2-containing medium on days 3 and 7. After 10 to 11 days of culture, CD4+ T cells were isolated by negative selection with the EasySep CD4+ T cell isolation kit. PBMCs were separated from whole blood using Ficoll-Paque Plus gradient centrifugation and then either used fresh or cryopreserved at -140C. In general, triplicate wells were set up for every culture condition.

The data belong to a study of vaccination and CD4 T cells after COVID-19 (dated by TCRdb to the early 2020s). With regard to the full study: SARS-CoV-2 positivity had been established in the convalescent patients by nasal swab PCR, and mild disease was recorded in several of these patients and severe disease in one. Six males and four females were included in the convalescent cohort, with two Hispanic individuals, seven Caucasians, two Asians and one multiracial person represented. Participants received two doses of either the Pfizer-BioNTech BNT162b2 vaccine (n=8) or the Moderna mRNA-1273 vaccine (n=2). Post-COVID blood samples from convalescent patients were collected a median of approximately 100 days after diagnosis, with a range of roughly 35 to 170 days. Post-vaccine blood samples were taken a median of about 72 days after the second vaccine dose, with a range of roughly 14 to 241 days. Overlapping spike peptide pools from SARS-CoV-2 and from the common cold coronaviruses HCoV-NL63, HCoV-OC43 and HCoV-229E were used as culture stimuli. In control cultures, a CEFX viral epitope pool was used as positive control, an HIV-1 Nef peptide pool was used as negative control, or no peptide was added. In 10 COVID-19 convalescent patients and several infection-naive healthy vaccine recipients, researchers compared the spike-specific CD4+ TCR repertoire from before mRNA vaccination with the repertoire from after.

Library preparation employed PCR. DNA from cultured CD4+ T cells underwent TCR sequencing with the Oncomine TCR Beta short-read assay at the Johns Hopkins FTIC core. The QIAamp micro DNA kit was used to extract genomic DNA from the cultured CD4+ T cells. Oncomine TCR Beta libraries from cultured CD4+ T cells were pooled using unique dual indexes and sequenced on an Illumina iSeq 100. The published analysis was carried out like this. Non-productive sequences were removed, and CDR3s not starting with C, not ending with F or W, or shorter than 7 amino acids were discarded. Antigen-specific clonotypes were identified using the MANAFEST web application through comparison of peptide-stimulated wells with reference and other culture wells. Positive clones required FDR below 0.05, an odds ratio above 5, and productive frequency above 0.1% in at least two of three replicate wells. Cross-reactive clonotypes were defined as significantly expanded in both SARS-CoV-2 spike wells and at least one common cold coronavirus spike condition. Using R version 3.6.1, CDR3 homology was evaluated through Levenshtein distances (stringdist) along with unrooted phylogenetic trees (ape). TCRdb reran the public reads through fastp at Q25 and MiXCR, keeping productive beta chains. Entries that share a CDR3 protein sequence are merged under the most common genes and DNA. The V and J calls and clone size come from TCRdb's table, not from the authors' own analysis. The sample records more than 9,000 distinct CDR3 sequences, about a third of which are singletons. The ten largest clones capture 7.5% to 10% of the sample.

Results the study describes overall, beyond this receptor: Relatively few convalescent patients were included in the study, and early timepoints after natural infection were not analyzed. Of the vaccine-specific clones in convalescent patients, 304 of 307, or nearly all, reacted only to SARS-CoV-2 spike and did not cross-react with common cold coronaviruses. Among the post-vaccine SARS-CoV-2-reactive clones in convalescent patients, a median approximately 90% showed up only after vaccination, which suggests vaccine-specific priming. An increase in the median number of SARS-CoV-2-reactive clonotypes from around 20 after infection to a few dozen after vaccination was observed, but the change was not found to be significant.

The V and J genes are TRBV5-1 and TRBJ2-5; the D gene cannot be named for sure. This sequence originates from a human donor who had recovered from COVID-19. The sequencing sample was made of CD4+ T cells from blood, cultured in vitro. Here the CDR3 is given as CASSLEAATETQYF. The nucleotide sequence is given as TGCGCCAGCAGCTTGGAGGCAGCGACGGAGACCCAGTACTTC.